The sequence of this T cell receptor beta chain was determined in a study of shared clonotypes between healthy human individuals. Generated by immunoSEQ multiplex PCR, the TCRdb table keeps only in-frame clones and is missing some. The sample carries 2 million to 2.5 million clones, nearly 97% recorded once. The CDR3 extends over 13 amino acids. In germline, CDR1 is SNHLY, CDR2 FYNNEI. Trimming shortened V by 9 bases and J by 2 bases, and 14 bases separated the two germline ends. This TCR was recovered from a man aged 18-30 years in good health. Sequencing was carried out using naive CD4+ T cells sorted from blood. Noted subset: CD45RA+ positively selected. The V call is TRBV2, the J call TRBJ2-7; possibly TRBD2 for D (6 bases). In DNA, the CDR3 is TGTGCCAGTGAGGGACTGCCTGCCTACGAGCAGTACTTC. It yields the protein CASEGLPAYEQYF. Variable domain in full (rest from reference TRBV2 and TRBJ2-7): EPEVTQTPSHQVTQMGQEVILRCVPISNHLYFYWYRQILGQKVEFLVSFYNNEISEKSEIFDDQFSVERPDGSNFTLKIRSTKLEDSAMYFCASEGLPAYEQYFGPGTRLTVT.